The present T cell receptor (beta chain) was sequenced within a study of early T cells in non-severe SARS-CoV-2 infection. At the level of the study: The input, bulk RNA from unsorted whole blood, was sequenced, and chains were unpaired.

CDR3 length: 15 residues. The V and J ends lost 3 bases and 4 bases, in that order; junction bases with no gene match: 3. Attachment of unique molecular identifiers was made to individual cDNA molecules. TCRdb used MiXCR to reprocess the 5' RACE reads, holding one entry per CDR3 protein. The repertoire holds 15,000 to 20,000 distinct CDR3 sequences, with about 6% as singletons. Study conclusions and caveats: Anti-spike CD8 responses were favored in VDJdb matching, and private and CD4 specificities were missed.

This clonotype has a count of ten or more. Its target is unknown. V is TRBV12-3 or TRBV12-4 and J is TRBJ2-2; 9 bases match TRBD1. This specimen consisted of whole blood, obtained at baseline. This TCR came from an adult who was a healthcare worker with PCR-confirmed SARS-CoV-2 infection or an uninfected control (not recorded which). The CDR3 sequence: CASSFDRGATGELFF. In DNA, the CDR3 is TGTGCCAGCAGTTTCGACAGGGGGGCCACCGGGGAGCTGTTTTTT.